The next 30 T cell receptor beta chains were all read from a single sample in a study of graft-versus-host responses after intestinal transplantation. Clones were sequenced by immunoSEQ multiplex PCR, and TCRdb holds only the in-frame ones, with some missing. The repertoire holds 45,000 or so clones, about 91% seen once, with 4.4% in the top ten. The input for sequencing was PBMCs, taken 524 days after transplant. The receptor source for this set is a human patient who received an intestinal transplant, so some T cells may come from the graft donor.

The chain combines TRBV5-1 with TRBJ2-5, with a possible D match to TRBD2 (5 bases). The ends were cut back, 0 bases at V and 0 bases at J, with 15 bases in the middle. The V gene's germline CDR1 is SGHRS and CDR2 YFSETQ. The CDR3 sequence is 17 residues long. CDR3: CASSLGGPAEYQETQYF. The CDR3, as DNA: TGCGCCAGCAGCTTGGGAGGGCCGGCCGAATACCAAGAGACCCAGTACTTC.

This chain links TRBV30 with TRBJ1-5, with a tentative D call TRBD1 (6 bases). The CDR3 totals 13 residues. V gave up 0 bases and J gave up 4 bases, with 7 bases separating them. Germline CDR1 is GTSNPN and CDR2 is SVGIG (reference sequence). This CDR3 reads CAWSVDRNQPQHF. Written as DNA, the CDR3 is TGTGCCTGGAGTGTGGACAGAAATCAGCCCCAGCATTTT.

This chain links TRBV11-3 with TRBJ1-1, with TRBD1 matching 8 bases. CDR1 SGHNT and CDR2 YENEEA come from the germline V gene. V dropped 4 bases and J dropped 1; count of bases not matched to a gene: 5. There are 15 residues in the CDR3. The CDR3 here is CASSSGGHSNTEAFF. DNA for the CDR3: TGTGCCAGCAGCTCAGGGGGCCACTCGAACACTGAAGCTTTCTTT.

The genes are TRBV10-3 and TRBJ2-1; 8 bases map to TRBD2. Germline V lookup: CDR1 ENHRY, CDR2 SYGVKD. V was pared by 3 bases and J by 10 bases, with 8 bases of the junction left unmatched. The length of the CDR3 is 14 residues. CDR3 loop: CAISDERGPQEQFF. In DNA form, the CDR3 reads TGTGCCATCAGTGACGAGCGGGGGCCTCAGGAGCAGTTCTTC.

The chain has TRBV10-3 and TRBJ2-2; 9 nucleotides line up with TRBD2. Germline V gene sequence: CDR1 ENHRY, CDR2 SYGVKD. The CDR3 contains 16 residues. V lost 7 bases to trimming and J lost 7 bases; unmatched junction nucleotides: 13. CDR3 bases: TGTGCCATCAATACTCTAGCGGGACCCCTAGGCGGGGAGCTGTTTTTT. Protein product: CAINTLAGPLGGELFF.

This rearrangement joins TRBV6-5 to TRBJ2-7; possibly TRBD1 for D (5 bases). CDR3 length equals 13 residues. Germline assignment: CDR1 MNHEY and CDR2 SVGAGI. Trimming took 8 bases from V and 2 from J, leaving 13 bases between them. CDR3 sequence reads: CASGAVGTYEQYF. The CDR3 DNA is TGTGCCAGCGGGGCAGTAGGAACCTACGAGCAGTACTTC.

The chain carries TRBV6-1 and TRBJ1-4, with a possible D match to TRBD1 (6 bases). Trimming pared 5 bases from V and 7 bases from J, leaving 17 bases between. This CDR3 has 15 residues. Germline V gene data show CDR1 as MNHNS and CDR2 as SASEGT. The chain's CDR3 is CASSPRTEWSEKLFF. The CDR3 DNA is TGTGCCAGCAGTCCCAGGACAGAATGGAGTGAAAAACTGTTTTTT.

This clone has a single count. CDR3 in DNA: TGCGCCAGCAGCTTGGTCGGAGGGGTCTCAATCAATGAGCAGTTCTTC. As protein: CASSLVGGVSINEQFF. The V gene is TRBV5-1, the J gene TRBJ2-1; perhaps TRBD2 as D (6 bases). Germline-derived CDR1 and CDR2 are SGHRS and YFSETQ. V lost 0 bases, J lost 6 bases, and 16 bases lay in between. The CDR3 consists of 16 residues.

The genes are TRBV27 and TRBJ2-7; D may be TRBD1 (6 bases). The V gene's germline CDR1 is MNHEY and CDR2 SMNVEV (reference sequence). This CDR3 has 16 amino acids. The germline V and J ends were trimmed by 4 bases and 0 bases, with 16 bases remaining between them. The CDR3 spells CASSYTGKKGSYEQYF. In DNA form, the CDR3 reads TGTGCCAGCAGTTATACAGGGAAAAAAGGCTCCTACGAGCAGTACTTC.

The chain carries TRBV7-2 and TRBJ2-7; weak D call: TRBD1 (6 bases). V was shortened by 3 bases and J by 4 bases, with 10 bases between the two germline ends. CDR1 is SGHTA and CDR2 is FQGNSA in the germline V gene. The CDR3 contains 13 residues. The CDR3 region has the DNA TGTGCCAGCAGCTTCAGGGGCCAATACGAGCAGTACTTC. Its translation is CASSFRGQYEQYF.

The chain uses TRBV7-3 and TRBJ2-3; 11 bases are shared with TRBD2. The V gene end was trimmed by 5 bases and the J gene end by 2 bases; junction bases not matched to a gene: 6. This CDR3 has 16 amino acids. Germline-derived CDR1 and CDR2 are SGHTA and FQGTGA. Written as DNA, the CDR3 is TGTGCCAGCAGCCGTACTAGCGGGGGCTTCACAGATACGCAGTATTTT. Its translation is CASSRTSGGFTDTQYF. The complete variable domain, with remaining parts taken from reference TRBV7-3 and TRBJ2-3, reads GAGVSQTPSNKVTEKGKYVELRCDPISGHTALYWYRQSLGQGPEFLIYFQGTGAADDSGLPNDRFFAVRPEGSVSTLKIQRTERGDSAVYLCASSRTSGGFTDTQYFGPGTRLTVL.

The CDR3 protein is CASSPRSGVRYEQYF. The CDR3 DNA reads TGTGCCAGCAGTCCCCGTTCGGGAGTAAGATACGAGCAGTACTTC. V gene TRBV28 combines with J gene TRBJ2-7; D may be TRBD2 (6 bases). The V gene's germline CDR1 is MDHEN and CDR2 SYDVKM. V lost 5 bases to trimming and J lost 4 bases, with 18 bases between them. The CDR3 length is 15 residues.

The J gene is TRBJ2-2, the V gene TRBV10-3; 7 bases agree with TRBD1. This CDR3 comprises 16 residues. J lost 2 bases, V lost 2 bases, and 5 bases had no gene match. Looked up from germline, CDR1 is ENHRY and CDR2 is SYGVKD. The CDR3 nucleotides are TGTGCCATCAGTGAGGCCGGGACAGCAAACACCGGGGAGCTGTTTTTT. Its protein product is CAISEAGTANTGELFF.

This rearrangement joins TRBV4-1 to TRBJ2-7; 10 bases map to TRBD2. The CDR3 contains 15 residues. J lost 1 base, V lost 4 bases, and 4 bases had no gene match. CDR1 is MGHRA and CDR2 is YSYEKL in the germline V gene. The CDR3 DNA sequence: TGCGCCAGCAGCCTACTAGCGGGGCAATCCTACGAGCAGTACTTC. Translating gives CASSLLAGQSYEQYF.

The CDR3 loop reads CASSEVAAAYEQYF. The CDR3 bases are TGTGCCAGCAGTGAAGTTGCGGCAGCCTACGAGCAGTACTTC. V and J are TRBV6-1 and TRBJ2-7; no clear D gene. The germline CDR1 and CDR2 sequences are MNHNS and SASEGT. The germline V and J ends were trimmed by 1 base and 2 bases, with 9 bases remaining between them. This CDR3 has 14 residues.

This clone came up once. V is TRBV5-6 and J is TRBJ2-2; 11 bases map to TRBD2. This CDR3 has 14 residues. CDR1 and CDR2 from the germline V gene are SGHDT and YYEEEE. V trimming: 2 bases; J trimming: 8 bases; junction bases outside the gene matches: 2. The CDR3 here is CASSFWTSGGELFF. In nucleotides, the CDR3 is TGTGCCAGCAGCTTCTGGACTAGCGGGGGGGAGCTGTTTTTT.

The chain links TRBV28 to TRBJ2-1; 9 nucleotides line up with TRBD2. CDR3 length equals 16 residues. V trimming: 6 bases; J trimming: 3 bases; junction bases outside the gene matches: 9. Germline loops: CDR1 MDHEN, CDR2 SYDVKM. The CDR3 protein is CASSHDGLALYNEQFF. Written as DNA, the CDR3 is TGTGCCAGCAGCCATGACGGACTAGCGCTCTACAATGAGCAGTTCTTC.

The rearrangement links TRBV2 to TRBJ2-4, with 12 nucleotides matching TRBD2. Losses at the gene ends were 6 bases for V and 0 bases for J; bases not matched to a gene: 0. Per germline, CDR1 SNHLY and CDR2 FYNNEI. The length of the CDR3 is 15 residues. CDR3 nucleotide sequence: TGTGCCAGCAGGGGACTAGCGGGAGCCAAAAACATTCAGTACTTC. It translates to CASRGLAGAKNIQYF. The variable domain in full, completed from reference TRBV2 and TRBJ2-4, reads EPEVTQTPSHQVTQMGQEVILRCVPISNHLYFYWYRQILGQKVEFLVSFYNNEISEKSEIFDDQFSVERPDGSNFTLKIRSTKLEDSAMYFCASRGLAGAKNIQYFGAGTRLSVL.

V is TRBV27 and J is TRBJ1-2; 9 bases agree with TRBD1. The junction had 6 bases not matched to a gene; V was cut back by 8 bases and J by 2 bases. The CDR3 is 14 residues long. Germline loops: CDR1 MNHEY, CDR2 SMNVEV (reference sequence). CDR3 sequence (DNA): TGTGCCAGCCGACTAGGGACAGGGAACTATGGCTACACCTTC. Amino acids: CASRLGTGNYGYTF.

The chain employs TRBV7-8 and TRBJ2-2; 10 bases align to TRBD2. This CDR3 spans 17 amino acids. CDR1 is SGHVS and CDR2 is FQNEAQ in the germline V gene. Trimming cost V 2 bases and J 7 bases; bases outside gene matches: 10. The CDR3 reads CASSLTGLAGANGELFF. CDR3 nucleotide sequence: TGTGCCAGCAGCTTAACGGGGCTAGCGGGAGCGAACGGGGAGCTGTTTTTT. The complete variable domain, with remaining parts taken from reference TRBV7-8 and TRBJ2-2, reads GAGVSQSPRYKVAKRGQDVALRCDPISGHVSLFWYQQALGQGPEFLTYFQNEAQLDKSGLPSDRFFAERPEGSVSTLKIQRTQQEDSAVYLCASSLTGLAGANGELFFGEGSRLTVL.

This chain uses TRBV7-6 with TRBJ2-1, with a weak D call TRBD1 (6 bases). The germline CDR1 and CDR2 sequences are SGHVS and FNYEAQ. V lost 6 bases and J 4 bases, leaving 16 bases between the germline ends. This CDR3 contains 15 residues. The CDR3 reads CASSSGLGGYNEQFF. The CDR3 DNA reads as TGTGCCAGCAGTTCTGGATTAGGGGGTTACAATGAGCAGTTCTTC.

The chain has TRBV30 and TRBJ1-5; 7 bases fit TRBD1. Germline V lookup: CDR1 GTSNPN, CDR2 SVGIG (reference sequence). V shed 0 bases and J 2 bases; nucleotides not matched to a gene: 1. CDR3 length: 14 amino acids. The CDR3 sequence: CAWSVTGGNQPQHF. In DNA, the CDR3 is TGTGCCTGGAGTGTTACAGGGGGCAATCAGCCCCAGCATTTT.

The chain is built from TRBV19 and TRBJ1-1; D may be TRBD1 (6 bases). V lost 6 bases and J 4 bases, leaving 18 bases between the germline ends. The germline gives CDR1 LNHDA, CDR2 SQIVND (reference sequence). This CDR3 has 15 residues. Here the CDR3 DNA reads TGTGCCAGTAGGATTCAAGCGGGCAGGGGCACTGAAGCTTTCTTT. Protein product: CASRIQAGRGTEAFF.

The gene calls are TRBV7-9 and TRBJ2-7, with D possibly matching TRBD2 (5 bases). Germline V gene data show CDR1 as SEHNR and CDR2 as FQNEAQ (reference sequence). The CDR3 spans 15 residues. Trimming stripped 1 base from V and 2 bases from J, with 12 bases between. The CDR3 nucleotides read TGTGCCAGCAGCTTAGTTGGAGGACCAACCTACGAGCAGTACTTC. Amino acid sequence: CASSLVGGPTYEQYF.

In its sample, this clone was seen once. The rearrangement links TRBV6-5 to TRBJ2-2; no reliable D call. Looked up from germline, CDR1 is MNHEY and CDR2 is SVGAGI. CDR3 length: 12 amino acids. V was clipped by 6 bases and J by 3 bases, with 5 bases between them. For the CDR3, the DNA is TGTGCCAGCAGCCTTTACACCGGGGAGCTGTTTTTT. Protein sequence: CASSLYTGELFF.

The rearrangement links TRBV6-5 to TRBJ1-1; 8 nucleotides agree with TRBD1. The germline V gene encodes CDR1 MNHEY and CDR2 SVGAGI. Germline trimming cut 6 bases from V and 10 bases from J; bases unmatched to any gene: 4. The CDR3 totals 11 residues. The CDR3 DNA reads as TGTGCCAGCAGCTACGACAGGGGAGCTTTCTTT. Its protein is CASSYDRGAFF.

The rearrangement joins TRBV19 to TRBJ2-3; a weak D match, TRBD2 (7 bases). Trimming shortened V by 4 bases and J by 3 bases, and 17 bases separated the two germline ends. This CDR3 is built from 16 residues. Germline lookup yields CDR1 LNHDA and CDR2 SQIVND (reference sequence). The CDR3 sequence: CASSTQQGGKTDTQYF. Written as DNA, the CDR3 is TGTGCCAGTAGTACCCAACAGGGAGGGAAGACAGATACGCAGTATTTT.

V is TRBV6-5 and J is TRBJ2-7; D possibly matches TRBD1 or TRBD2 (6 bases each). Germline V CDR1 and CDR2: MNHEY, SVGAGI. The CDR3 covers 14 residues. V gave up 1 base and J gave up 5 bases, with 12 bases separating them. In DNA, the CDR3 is TGTGCCAGCAGTTACTTGGGGGGCCCGCACGAGCAGTACTTC. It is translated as CASSYLGGPHEQYF.

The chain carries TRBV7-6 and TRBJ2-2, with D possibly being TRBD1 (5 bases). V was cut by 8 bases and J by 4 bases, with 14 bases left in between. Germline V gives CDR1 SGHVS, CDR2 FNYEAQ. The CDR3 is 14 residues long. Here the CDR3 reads CASVYGQGTGELFF. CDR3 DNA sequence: TGTGCCAGCGTTTACGGGCAGGGCACCGGGGAGCTGTTTTTT. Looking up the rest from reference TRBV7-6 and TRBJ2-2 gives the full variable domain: GAGVSQSPRYKVTKRGQDVALRCDPISGHVSLYWYRQALGQGPEFLTYFNYEAQQDKSGLPNDRFSAERPEGSISTLTIQRTEQRDSAMYRCASVYGQGTGELFFGEGSRLTVL.

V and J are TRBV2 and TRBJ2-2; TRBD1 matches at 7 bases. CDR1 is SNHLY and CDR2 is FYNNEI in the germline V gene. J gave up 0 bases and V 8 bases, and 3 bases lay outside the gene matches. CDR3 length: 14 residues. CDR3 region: CASGGQANTGELFF. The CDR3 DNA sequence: TGTGCCAGCGGTGGACAGGCGAACACCGGGGAGCTGTTTTTT.